The clone carrying this TCR beta chain turned up a few times. Per the study methods: Amplification from reference gene primers served as the basis for estimated nucleated cell counts. Measured with immunoSEQ multiplex PCR; TCRdb has only the in-frame clones, and not every one. D and trimming were read from the DNA, whereas the V and J calls and clone size are those reported in that table. The sample yields 250,000 to 300,000 clones, 86% seen once. The entry originates in a study of blood T cell repertoires in COVID-19. At the level of the study: Whether acute or convalescent, the COVID-19 samples came from the United States, Italy and Spain.

The TCR sequence derives from a woman aged 25 to 45 with active or convalescent COVID-19. Sequencing input: peripheral blood.

The CDR3 DNA reads as TGTGCCAGCAGCGTGGACAGCTCCTACAATGAGCAGTTCTTC. This gives the protein CASSVDSSYNEQFF. The chain joins TRBV9 to TRBJ2-1, with a possible D match to TRBD1 (6 bases). V lost 2 bases and J 0 bases, leaving 6 bases between the germline ends. Germline V gives CDR1 SGDLS, CDR2 YYNGEE. This CDR3 spans 14 amino acids. Complete variable domain (other parts from reference TRBV9 and TRBJ2-1): DSGVTQTPKHLITATGQRVTLRCSPRSGDLSVYWYQQSLDQGLQFLIQYYNGEERAKGNILERFSAQQFPDLHSELNLSSLELGDSALYFCASSVDSSYNEQFFGPGTRLTVL.